This record looks at one TCR beta chain sequence and its context. This specimen comes from a study of T cell changes during pregnancy in multiple sclerosis. Germline V gives CDR1 SGHRS, CDR2 YFSETQ. This CDR3 has 14 amino acids. The ends lost 3 bases at V and 5 bases at J; junction bases unmatched: 5. TCRdb keeps only in-frame clones here, not all; method: immunoSEQ multiplex PCR. The sample holds some 80,000 clones; approximately 93% are singletons and the top ten take 2.5%. The sequence was collected from a female donor with multiple sclerosis, enrolled in a pregnancy study. The V call is TRBV5-1, the J call TRBJ1-5; TRBD1 aligns across 7 bases. The sample in question was peripheral blood, obtained in the first trimester of pregnancy. CDR3 coding DNA: TGCGCCAGCAGCTCAGGGGGTGTCGATCAGCCCCAGCATTTT. Its protein is CASSSGGVDQPQHF. Full variable domain (missing parts from reference TRBV5-1 and TRBJ1-5): KAGVTQTPRYLIKTRGQQVTLSCSPISGHRSVSWYQQTPGQGLQFLFEYFSETQRNKGNFPGRFSGRQFSNSRSEMNVSTLELGDSALYLCASSSGGVDQPQHFGDGTRLSIL.